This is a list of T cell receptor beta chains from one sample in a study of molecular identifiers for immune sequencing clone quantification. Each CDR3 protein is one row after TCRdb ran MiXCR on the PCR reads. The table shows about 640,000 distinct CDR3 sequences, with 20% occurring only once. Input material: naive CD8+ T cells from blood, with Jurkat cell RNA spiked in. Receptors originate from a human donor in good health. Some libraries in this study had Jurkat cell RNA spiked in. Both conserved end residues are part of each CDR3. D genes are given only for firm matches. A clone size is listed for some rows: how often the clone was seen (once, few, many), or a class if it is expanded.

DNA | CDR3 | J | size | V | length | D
TGTGCCAGCAGTCACAGTGGACTAGCGGGAGAGACCCAGTACTTC | CASSHSGLAGETQYF | TRBJ2-5 | . | TRBV6-5 | 15 | TRBD2
TGTGCCAGCAGCTTAGCGGTGGGCGGATTACAAGAGACCCAGTACTTC | CASSLAVGGLQETQYF | TRBJ2-5 | few | TRBV7-2 | 16 | .
TGCAGTGGTAGACGGGACAGAGCCGCCGTTGGCTACGAGCGGTACTTC | CSGRRDRAAVGYERYF | TRBJ2-7 | . | TRBV20-1 | 16 | TRBD1
TGTGCCAGCTCACCTACAGGAGTCGTGGATGAGCAGTACTTC | CASSPTGVVDEQYF | TRBJ2-7 | many | TRBV18 | 14 | .
TGTGCCAGCAGCTCCGTTTGGGGAGGCACAGATACGCAGTATTTT | CASSSVWGGTDTQYF | TRBJ2-3 | many | TRBV7-9 | 15 | .
TGTGCCAGCAGCGTAGATGAGATCTCTGGGGCCAACGTCCTGACTTTC | CASSVDEISGANVLTF | TRBJ2-6 | many | TRBV9 | 16 | .
TGTGCCAGCAGCGACAAGACAGGCGGAAACTCTGGAAACACCATATATTTT | CASSDKTGGNSGNTIYF | TRBJ1-3 | . | TRBV9 | 17 | .
TGCGCCAGCAGCTTGGGAACGGGACTAGCGGCCTACGAGCAGTACTTC | CASSLGTGLAAYEQYF | TRBJ2-7 | many | TRBV5-1 | 16 | TRBD2
TGTGCCAACAGTGGAATGGCCAATGAGCAGCTCTTC | CANSGMANEQLF | TRBJ2-1 | . | TRBV25-1 | 12 | .
TGTGCCAGCAGCCAAGATGCACTTACCTACGAGCAGTACTTC | CASSQDALTYEQYF | TRBJ2-7 | many | TRBV14 | 14 | .
TGCGCCAGCAGCCCCCGAACGACTAGCCCCTACGAGCAGTACTTC | CASSPRTTSPYEQYF | TRBJ2-7 | many | TRBV4-1 | 15 | TRBD2
TGTGCCAGCAGCTTTAACAGGTTGAGCACTGAAGCTTTCTTT | CASSFNRLSTEAFF | TRBJ1-1 | many | TRBV13 | 14 | .
TGTGCCAGCAGTGCCAAGGGGGAAGGGGTAACTAATGAAAAACTGTTTTTT | CASSAKGEGVTNEKLFF | TRBJ1-4 | . | TRBV11-2 | 17 | .
TGTGCCAGCAGCCCCGGGACTAGCGGGAGATTCACAGATACGCAGTATTTT | CASSPGTSGRFTDTQYF | TRBJ2-3 | many | TRBV7-2 | 17 | TRBD2
TGTGCCAGCACTCAAGCTCCACAGGGTTACAATGAGCAGTTCTTC | CASTQAPQGYNEQFF | TRBJ2-1 | few | TRBV6-2/TRBV6-3 | 15 | .
TGTGCCTGGAGTGGGGACACACAACCCTCCTACGAGCAGTGCTTC | CAWSGDTQPSYEQCF | TRBJ2-7 | . | TRBV30 | 15 | .
TGTGCCAGCAGCCTTAATTGGGACACTGACTACGAGCAGTACTTC | CASSLNWDTDYEQYF | TRBJ2-7 | few | TRBV14 | 15 | .
TGCAGCGTTGAGGGACTAGCCTCCCGGGAGACCCAGTACTTC | CSVEGLASRETQYF | TRBJ2-5 | many | TRBV29-1 | 14 | TRBD2
TGTGCCAGCAGTAGCCAACAACAGGGTTGGTATGAGCAGTTCTTC | CASSSQQQGWYEQFF | TRBJ2-1 | few | TRBV6-1 | 15 | .
TGTGCCAGCAGCCAAGGTCCCCTTACGAACACTGAAGCTTTCTTT | CASSQGPLTNTEAFF | TRBJ1-1 | many | TRBV4-2 | 15 | .
TGCAGTGGAAGAAGCCACCTGATATTCACAGATACGCAGTATTTT | CSGRSHLIFTDTQYF | TRBJ2-3 | few | TRBV20-1 | 15 | .
TGCGCCAGCAGCCACCCAGAACGGGGGACAGATACGCAGTATTTT | CASSHPERGTDTQYF | TRBJ2-3 | many | TRBV4-1 | 15 | .
TGTGCCAGCAGCCAATTTACAGGGGGCAGGACCGGGGAGCTGTTTTTT | CASSQFTGGRTGELFF | TRBJ2-2 | many | TRBV7-9 | 16 | TRBD1
TGCAGTGCTAGAGATCTTGAGGGGAGAGAGACCCAGTACTTC | CSARDLEGRETQYF | TRBJ2-5 | many | TRBV20-1 | 14 | .
TGTGCCTGGAGTGAGTGGGGAAATCAGCCCCAGCATTTT | CAWSEWGNQPQHF | TRBJ1-5 | many | TRBV30 | 13 | .
TGCAGCGGACAGGGGTCGGGCACCGGGGAGCTGTTTTTT | CSGQGSGTGELFF | TRBJ2-2 | many | TRBV29-1 | 13 | TRBD1
TGCGCCAGCAGCCCAAGGATAGATAGCAATCAGCCCCAGCATTTT | CASSPRIDSNQPQHF | TRBJ1-5 | . | TRBV4-3 | 15 | .
TGCAGCGTTGAGTATCCTGATGTGGGTATGGGAGAGACCCAGTACTTC | CSVEYPDVGMGETQYF | TRBJ2-5 | many | TRBV29-1 | 16 | .
TGCGCCAGCAGCCAAGACAGGACGGGCAACTACGAGCAGTACTTC | CASSQDRTGNYEQYF | TRBJ2-7 | many | TRBV4-3 | 15 | .
TGTGCCAGCAGTTACAGGGGGCGCGGCAATGAGCAGTTCTTC | CASSYRGRGNEQFF | TRBJ2-1 | many | TRBV6-5 | 14 | TRBD1
TGTGCCAGCACCTTCGGCTATGGCTACACCTTC | CASTFGYGYTF | TRBJ1-2 | many | TRBV7-9 | 11 | .
TGTGCCAGCAGCCAGATATCGCAGGGACCCACCGGGGAGCTGTTTTTT | CASSQISQGPTGELFF | TRBJ2-2 | . | TRBV3-1 | 16 | .
TGTGCCAGCAGTCAGAGATGGGGCTCCTACAATGAGCAGTCCTTC | CASSQRWGSYNEQSF | TRBJ2-1 | . | TRBV27 | 15 | .
TGTGCCAGCAGTTCACCGGGACAGGGGTATCTAAACACTGAAGCTTTCTTT | CASSSPGQGYLNTEAFF | TRBJ1-1 | few | TRBV27 | 17 | TRBD1
TGTGCCAGCAGCACTCGGACAGACTCGCAGCCCCAGCATTTT | CASSTRTDSQPQHF | TRBJ1-5 | . | TRBV7-9 | 14 | .
TGCGCCAGCAGCCAGGACAGGGGTAGGACAGATACGCAGTATTTT | CASSQDRGRTDTQYF | TRBJ2-3 | . | TRBV5-1 | 15 | TRBD1
TGTGCCAGCAGTTTAGCGCTGGCCTCAGGAGAAGAGACCCAGTACTTC | CASSLALASGEETQYF | TRBJ2-5 | many | TRBV12-3/TRBV12-4 | 16 | .
TGTGCCACCAGAGATGCCTATCTGCAGGGGAGCACCTACAATGAGCAGTTCTTC | CATRDAYLQGSTYNEQFF | TRBJ2-1 | . | TRBV24-1 | 18 | .
TGTGCCAGCAGCCGAGAGGGGACTATAGGCTCCTACAATGAGCAGTTCTTC | CASSREGTIGSYNEQFF | TRBJ2-1 | . | TRBV3-1 | 17 | TRBD2
TGTGCCAGCAGTTTATATCGGGGTGGAGGGTCCAATCAGCCCCAGCATTTT | CASSLYRGGGSNQPQHF | TRBJ1-5 | . | TRBV12-3/TRBV12-4 | 17 | .
TGTGCCAGCAGTCGCGGGACTAGCGGGAATCGGGATACGCAGTATTTT | CASSRGTSGNRDTQYF | TRBJ2-3 | many | TRBV6-2/TRBV6-3 | 16 | TRBD2
TGTGCCAGCAGCACCCGGGACAGGGGGTATGGCGGGGAGCTGTTTTTT | CASSTRDRGYGGELFF | TRBJ2-2 | few | TRBV6-2/TRBV6-3 | 16 | TRBD1
TGTGCCAGTAGCGGGGGTGCCAGCGATCAGCCCCAGCATTTT | CASSGGASDQPQHF | TRBJ1-5 | few | TRBV9 | 14 | .
TGTGCCAGCAGCTTATGGGGGCAGTCCCCCGATCTTAACTATGGCTACACCTTC | CASSLWGQSPDLNYGYTF | TRBJ1-2 | . | TRBV7-9 | 18 | .
TGTGCCAGCAGCATCGGGCCTGGGACTGAAGCTTTCTTT | CASSIGPGTEAFF | TRBJ1-1 | few | TRBV11-3 | 13 | .
TGCGCCAGCAGCCAGCAGACAGGGTCAAATGAGCAGTTCTTC | CASSQQTGSNEQFF | TRBJ2-1 | many | TRBV4-3 | 14 | TRBD1
TGTGCCAGCAGTCTCGGACAGGGTTCTACCTGCGAGCAGTACTTC | CASSLGQGSTCEQYF | TRBJ2-7 | . | TRBV27 | 15 | TRBD1
TGTGCCAGCAGGAACGGGTACCCTCATAGCAATCAGCCCCAGCATTTT | CASRNGYPHSNQPQHF | TRBJ1-5 | many | TRBV6-5 | 16 | .
TGCAGTGCTAGAAACACGCTTAATTACGAGCAGTACTTC | CSARNTLNYEQYF | TRBJ2-7 | many | TRBV20-1 | 13 | .
TGTGCCAGCAGCGAGGGACTAGCGGGAGTGAGGGAGCAGTACTTC | CASSEGLAGVREQYF | TRBJ2-7 | many | TRBV4-2 | 15 | TRBD2
TGCGCCAGCAGCCAAGGACAGGAGGGCCGGGAGACCCAGTACTTC | CASSQGQEGRETQYF | TRBJ2-5 | few | TRBV4-1 | 15 | .
TGTGCCAGCTCCACCGGGACAGGCGCTACAGATACGCAGTATTTT | CASSTGTGATDTQYF | TRBJ2-3 | many | TRBV7-9 | 15 | TRBD1
TGCGCCAGCAGCACAATGGGAGGGATTGAAAAACTGTTTTTT | CASSTMGGIEKLFF | TRBJ1-4 | many | TRBV5-1 | 14 | .
TGTGCCACCGACCTGACTAGTGGATTAGAGAATGAGCAGTTCTTC | CATDLTSGLENEQFF | TRBJ2-1 | many | TRBV2 | 15 | .
TGTGCCAGCAGCCACCCGACAGGGGGGGCCTACGAGCAGTACTTC | CASSHPTGGAYEQYF | TRBJ2-7 | many | TRBV7-2 | 15 | TRBD1